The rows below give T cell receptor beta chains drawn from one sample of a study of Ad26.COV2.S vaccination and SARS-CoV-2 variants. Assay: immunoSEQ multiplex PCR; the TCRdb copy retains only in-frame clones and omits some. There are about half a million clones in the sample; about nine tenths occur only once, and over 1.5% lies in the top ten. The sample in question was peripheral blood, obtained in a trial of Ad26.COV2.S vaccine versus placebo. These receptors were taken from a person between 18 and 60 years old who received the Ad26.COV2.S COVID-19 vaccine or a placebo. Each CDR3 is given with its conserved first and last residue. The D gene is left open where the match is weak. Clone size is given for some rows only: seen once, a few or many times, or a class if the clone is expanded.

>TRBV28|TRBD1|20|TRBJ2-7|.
CASTTRVLGFERTGPREQYF
TGTGCCAGCACCACACGTGTTCTCGGCTTCGAACGGACAGGACCAAGGGAGCAGTACTTC
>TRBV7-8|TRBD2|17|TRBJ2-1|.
CASSLVFLAGSYNEQFF
TGTGCCAGCAGCTTAGTTTTCCTAGCGGGATCGTACAATGAGCAGTTCTTC
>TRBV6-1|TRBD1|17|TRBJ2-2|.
CASSERGIGGSTGELFF
TGTGCCAGCAGTGAACGAGGGATAGGGGGCAGCACCGGGGAGCTGTTTTTT
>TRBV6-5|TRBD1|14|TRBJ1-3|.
CASRRADRGNTIYF
TGTGCCAGCAGACGAGCCGACAGGGGTAACACCATATATTTT
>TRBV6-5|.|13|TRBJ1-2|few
CASTQKAQTGYTF
TGTGCCAGCACTCAGAAGGCACAGACGGGCTACACCTTC
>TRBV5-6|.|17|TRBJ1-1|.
CASSWGRGGQMNTEAFF
TGTGCCAGCAGCTGGGGGAGGGGAGGGCAAATGAACACTGAAGCTTTCTTT
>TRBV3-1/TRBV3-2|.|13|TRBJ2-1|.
CASSQDSAPEQFF
TGTGCCAGCAGCCAAGATTCAGCACCAGAGCAGTTCTTC
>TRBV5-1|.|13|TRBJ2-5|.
CASSLATGETQYF
TGCGCCAGCAGCTTGGCTACAGGGGAGACCCAGTACTTC
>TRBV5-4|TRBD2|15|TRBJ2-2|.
CASSLETSDTGELFF
TGTGCCAGCAGCTTGGAGACTAGCGACACCGGGGAGCTGTTTTTT
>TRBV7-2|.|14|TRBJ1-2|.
CASSLKGPRRGYTF
TGTGCCAGCAGCTTAAAGGGCCCCCGGCGGGGCTACACCTTC
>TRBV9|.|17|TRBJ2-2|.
CASSEGTFSRAGGELFF
TGTGCCAGCAGCGAGGGGACATTTAGTCGGGCTGGCGGGGAGCTGTTTTTT
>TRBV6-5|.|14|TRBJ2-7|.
CASSYRGSSYEQYF
TGTGCCAGCAGTTACCGGGGGAGCTCCTACGAGCAGTACTTC
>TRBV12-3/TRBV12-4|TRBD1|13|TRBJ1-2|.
CASSRTGGYGYTF
TGTGCCAGCAGTCGTACAGGGGGCTATGGCTACACCTTC
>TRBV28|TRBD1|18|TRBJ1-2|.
CASSSIILGQGRIYGYTF
TGTGCCAGCAGCTCAATTATTCTAGGACAGGGCCGAATCTATGGCTACACCTTC
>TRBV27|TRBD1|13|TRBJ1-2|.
CASSTHRGGGYTF
TGTGCCAGCAGCACTCACAGGGGTGGTGGCTACACCTTC
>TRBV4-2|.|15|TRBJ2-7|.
CASSQDQGVVYEQYF
TGTGCCAGCAGCCAAGACCAAGGGGTGGTCTACGAGCAGTACTTC
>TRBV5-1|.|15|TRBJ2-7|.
CASSLRGQSSYEQYF
TGCGCCAGCAGCTTGCGGGGCCAGAGCTCCTACGAGCAGTACTTC
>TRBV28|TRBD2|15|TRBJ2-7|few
CASSSTGLAGYEQYF
TGTGCCAGCAGTTCGACGGGACTAGCGGGATACGAGCAGTACTTC
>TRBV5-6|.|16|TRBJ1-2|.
CASRGTPGAKSYGYTF
TGTGCCAGCAGAGGGACCCCAGGGGCGAAAAGCTATGGCTACACCTTC
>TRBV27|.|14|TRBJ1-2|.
CASSSSGSVYGYTF
TGTGCCAGCAGTTCCTCAGGGTCCGTCTATGGCTACACCTTC
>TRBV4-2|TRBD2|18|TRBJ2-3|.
CASSQVSGRGGGTDTQYF
TGTGCCAGCAGCCAAGTTAGCGGGAGGGGCGGGGGCACAGATACGCAGTATTTT
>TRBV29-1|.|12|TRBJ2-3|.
CSVDSGPGTQYF
TGCAGCGTTGATTCGGGCCCAGGTACGCAGTATTTT
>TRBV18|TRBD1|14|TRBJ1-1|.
CASSGLTGEREAFF
TGTGCCAGCTCAGGTTTGACAGGGGAGAGGGAAGCTTTCTTT
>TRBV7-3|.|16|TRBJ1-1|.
CASSPSPSWRGAEAFF
TGTGCCAGCAGCCCCTCCCCCTCCTGGAGGGGCGCTGAAGCTTTCTTT
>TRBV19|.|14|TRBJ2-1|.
CASSIMGSYNEQFF
TGTGCCAGTAGTATAATGGGCTCCTACAATGAGCAGTTCTTC
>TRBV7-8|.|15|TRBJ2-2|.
CASSHIPGNTGELFF
TGTGCCAGCAGCCACATTCCGGGGAACACCGGGGAGCTGTTTTTT
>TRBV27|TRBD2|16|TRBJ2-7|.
CASRAKASGLTYEQYF
TGTGCCAGCAGAGCAAAGGCTAGCGGGCTGACCTACGAGCAGTACTTC
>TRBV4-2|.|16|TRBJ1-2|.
CASSQDSRSTTYGYTF
TGTGCCAGCAGCCAAGATAGTAGAAGTACCACCTATGGCTACACCTTC
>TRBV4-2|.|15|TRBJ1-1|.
CASSQGTVGNTEAFF
TGTGCCAGCAGCCAAGGGACGGTTGGGAATACTGAAGCTTTCTTT
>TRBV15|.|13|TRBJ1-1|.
CATGGHLNTEAFF
TGTGCCACCGGGGGACACTTGAACACTGAAGCTTTCTTT
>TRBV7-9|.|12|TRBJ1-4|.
CASSRTDEKLFF
TGTGCCAGCAGCCGTACGGATGAAAAACTGTTTTTT